This TCR beta chain was captured in a study of blood T cells in healthy people across ages. Isolation per sample recovered at least 6 million PBMCs. Concerning this clonotype itself: Its antigen is not known.

Regarding the study as a whole: Measured against age, TCR beta diversity per million T cells decreased in a roughly linear manner.

The CDR3 runs to 17 residues. Germline values: CDR1 GTSNPN, CDR2 SVGIG (reference sequence). Using a J-beta primer mix together with a sample-barcoded 5' primer, a second PCR was run for roughly 6 to 12 cycles. TCRdb recomputed calls from the 5' RACE reads with MiXCR, one row per CDR3 protein. The table shows approximately 780,000 distinct CDR3 sequences, with about a quarter occurring only once. This sample also belongs to another study, concerning T cells of mothers and their children. That paper notes: Samples came from a few healthy Caucasian mothers and their six children.

The V and J genes are TRBV30 and TRBJ2-5; 9 nucleotides agree with TRBD1. The end of the DNA aligns better with TRBJ2-7, so the J call may be wrong. The sample was blood. The receptor was isolated from a boy aged 10-17 years in good health. Here the CDR3 DNA reads TGTGCCTGGAGTGTGAGGACAGGGGTGAGGAGCTCCTACGAGCAGTACTTC. It specifies CAWSVRTGVRSSYEQYF.